These 31 T cell receptor beta chains came from one sample sequenced in a study of cytotoxic CD8 clonotypes in ibrutinib-treated CLL. Profiled with immunoSEQ multiplex PCR; TCRdb holds only in-frame clones, not every one. Here the sample spans 150,000 to 200,000 clones, roughly 84% being singletons. The sequencing here drew on PBMCs, taken at disease progression, from a patient treated with ibrutinib. The receptors stem from a human donor with chronic lymphocytic leukemia.

The table lists this clone with a count of one. DNA for the CDR3: TGTGCCTCTACAGGGGGGACAGGGGTAAGCTCTGGGGCCAACGTCCTGACTTTC. The encoded protein is CASTGGTGVSSGANVLTF. The chain couples TRBV19 to TRBJ2-6, with TRBD1 matching over 10 bases. The CDR3 is made up of 18 amino acids. Per the germline V gene, CDR1 is LNHDA and CDR2 is SQIVND (reference sequence). V lost 11 bases to trimming and J lost 0 bases; unmatched junction nucleotides: 13.

The V call is TRBV6-6, the J call TRBJ2-1; D not resolved. Germline V gene lookup returns CDR1 MNHNY and CDR2 SVGAGI (reference sequence). The ends were cut back, 3 bases at V and 1 base at J, with 10 bases in the middle. There are 15 residues in the CDR3. The CDR3 DNA reads as TGTGCCAGCAGTTATACCGTGCGATCCTACAATGAGCAGTTCTTC. Encoded protein: CASSYTVRSYNEQFF.

This chain links TRBV9 with TRBJ2-3; TRBD1 agrees at 9 bases. CDR3 length: 16 residues. The ends lost 2 bases at V and 4 bases at J; junction bases unmatched: 8. Germline V gives CDR1 SGDLS, CDR2 YYNGEE. This CDR3 reads CASSVTGGRLSDTQYF. The CDR3 DNA follows: TGTGCCAGCAGCGTCACAGGGGGCAGGCTGTCAGATACGCAGTATTTT.

V and J are TRBV12-5 and TRBJ2-3; possibly TRBD2 for D (5 bases). CDR1 LGHNT and CDR2 FRNRAP come from the germline V gene. The CDR3 totals 13 residues. V was pared by 3 bases and J by 6 bases, with 10 bases between. CDR3 protein: CASGFSGWDTQYF. The CDR3 region has the DNA TGTGCTAGTGGTTTTTCGGGATGGGATACGCAGTATTTT.

J is TRBJ2-7 and V is TRBV28; 11 bases are a match to TRBD1. Germline CDR1 and CDR2: MDHEN and SYDVKM. The CDR3 sequence is 16 residues long. Losses at the gene ends were 3 bases for V and 6 bases for J; bases not matched to a gene: 10. CDR3 region: CASSFPRTGGSSEQYF. The CDR3 DNA reads TGTGCCAGCAGTTTCCCGCGGACAGGGGGCTCGAGCGAGCAGTACTTC.

For the CDR3, the DNA is TGCGCCAGCAGCCTACGTCGGCCAGGGGGTCTTTCAGATACGCAGTATTTT. Translated, it gives CASSLRRPGGLSDTQYF. The chain links TRBV5-1 to TRBJ2-3; 7 bases line up with TRBD1. This CDR3 spans 17 amino acids. The junction had 15 bases not matched to a gene; V was cut back by 4 bases and J by 4 bases. CDR1 is SGHRS and CDR2 is YFSETQ in the germline V gene.

The chain combines TRBV19 with TRBJ1-4; D might be TRBD1 (6 bases). Germline lookup yields CDR1 LNHDA and CDR2 SQIVND (reference sequence). The length of the CDR3 is 14 residues. V lost 5 bases, J lost 3 bases, and 10 bases lay in between. The CDR3 loop is CASSPRGSNEKLFF. The CDR3 nucleotides read TGTGCCAGTAGTCCCAGGGGCTCTAATGAAAAACTGTTTTTT.

The rearrangement uses TRBV6-1 and TRBJ2-1; D is perhaps TRBD2 (5 bases). Trimming left V 8 bases short and J 3 bases short, with 5 bases between. Germline loops: CDR1 MNHNS, CDR2 SASEGT. The CDR3 sequence is 11 residues long. The CDR3 region is CASDYYNEQFF. CDR3 DNA: TGTGCCAGCGACTACTACAATGAGCAGTTCTTC.

The chain is built from TRBV19 and TRBJ2-7; 11 bases line up with TRBD1. Germline values: CDR1 LNHDA, CDR2 SQIVND (reference sequence). The junction had 16 bases not matched to a gene; V was cut back by 4 bases and J by 2 bases. The CDR3 runs 19 residues. The CDR3 is CASSKGQGADGEGTYEQYF. In DNA form, the CDR3 reads TGTGCCAGTAGTAAAGGACAGGGGGCGGATGGTGAGGGGACCTACGAGCAGTACTTC. The variable domain in full, with the rest retrieved from reference TRBV19 and TRBJ2-7, is DGGITQSPKYLFRKEGQNVTLSCEQNLNHDAMYWYRQDPGQGLRLIYYSQIVNDFQKGDIAEGYSVSREKKESFPLTVTSAQKNPTAFYLCASSKGQGADGEGTYEQYFGPGTRLTVT.

The J gene is TRBJ1-1, the V gene TRBV5-1; a possible D gene is TRBD1 (5 bases). With 5 bases removed from V and 5 bases from J, the gap between germline ends came to 22 bases. CDR1 and CDR2 (germline): SGHRS, YFSETQ. The CDR3 has 16 amino acids. DNA of the CDR3: TGCGCCAGCAGTCCGGCCCGGGCAGGGTTCAGTACTGAAGCTTTCTTT. Translated: CASSPARAGFSTEAFF.

The J gene is TRBJ2-2, the V gene TRBV5-4; 10 bases match TRBD1. J lost 8 bases, V lost 5 bases, and 18 bases had no gene match. Germline V CDR1 and CDR2: SGHNT, YYREEE (reference sequence). CDR3 size: 18 residues. CDR3 sequence (DNA): TGTGCCAGCAGAATTGTCCCAGGACAGGGGGTCTATTCGGGGGAGCTGTTTTTT. Translation: CASRIVPGQGVYSGELFF.

The rearrangement uses TRBV6-5 and TRBJ2-3; 9 bases match TRBD1. The CDR3 is 16 amino acids. J lost 10 bases, V lost 0 bases, and 11 bases had no gene match. Germline CDR1 is MNHEY and CDR2 is SVGAGI. The CDR3 here is CASSYSRQGGVIPQYF. The CDR3 nucleotides are TGTGCCAGCAGTTACTCCAGACAGGGGGGAGTCATCCCGCAGTATTTT.

This chain connects TRBV21-1 to TRBJ2-5; TRBD1 was called by the table and not checked on the DNA. TRBV21-1 is designated a pseudogene. The CDR3 sequence is 14 residues long. The CDR3 region is CASSKRTGQETQYF. DNA of the CDR3: TGTGCCAGCAGCAAAAGGACAGGTCAGGAGACCCAGTACTTC.

CDR3 sequence: CASKEGTTYNEQFF. The CDR3 DNA follows: TGCGCCAGCAAGGAGGGGACTACCTACAATGAGCAGTTCTTC. The genes are TRBV5-1 and TRBJ2-1, with 7 bases identical to TRBD2. This CDR3 contains 14 residues. Germline CDR1 reads SGHRS; CDR2 reads YFSETQ. V shed 6 bases and J 2 bases; nucleotides not matched to a gene: 5.

The chain uses TRBV6-5 and TRBJ1-5; D call uncertain. This CDR3 region has 14 residues. V lost 8 bases and J lost 2, with 13 bases in between. Germline-derived CDR1 and CDR2 are MNHEY and SVGAGI. The CDR3 DNA is TGTGCCAGCGGACCTGGTTCGGGCAATCAGCCCCAGCATTTT. Translated: CASGPGSGNQPQHF.

The rearrangement links TRBV6-6 to TRBJ1-4; D is unresolved. This CDR3 region has 16 residues. V was pared by 2 bases and J by 5 bases, with 15 bases between. CDR1 is MNHNY and CDR2 is SVGAGI in the germline V gene (reference sequence). The CDR3 loop is CASSYGWRTKNEKLFF. The DNA of the CDR3 is TGTGCCAGCAGTTACGGCTGGCGAACGAAGAATGAAAAACTGTTTTTT.

The chain employs TRBV6-5 and TRBJ2-7, with D perhaps matching TRBD2 (6 bases). Germline assignment: CDR1 MNHEY and CDR2 SVGAGI. Trimming removed 3 bases at V and 6 bases at J, with 15 bases between. The CDR3 loop spans 14 amino acids. For the CDR3, the DNA is TGTGCCAGCAGTTATTACATCGGGAGCGGCGAGCAGTACTTC. Translation gives CASSYYIGSGEQYF.

This clone is a singleton in its sample. The V gene is TRBV6-1, the J gene TRBJ2-5; the D gene is possibly TRBD1 (5 bases). Deletions cut 5 bases from V and 1 base from J, with 11 bases between. The CDR3 spans 14 residues. Germline V gene data show CDR1 as MNHNS and CDR2 as SASEGT. CDR3 bases: TGTGCCAGCAGTCCAGGGTTACCCCAAGAGACCCAGTACTTC. Protein: CASSPGLPQETQYF.

The chain recombines TRBV5-8 with TRBJ2-7, with 7 bases fitting TRBD1. The J segment lost 7 bases and the V segment lost 4 bases, leaving 8 bases of the junction unmatched. The CDR3 extends over 13 amino acids. Germline V gene data show CDR1 as SGHTS and CDR2 as YDEGEE. The CDR3 region is CASSLYRGREQYF. The CDR3 bases are TGTGCCAGCAGCCTATACAGGGGAAGGGAGCAGTACTTC.

The chain combines TRBV28 with TRBJ2-3; TRBD2 matches at 10 bases. Germline lookup yields CDR1 MDHEN and CDR2 SYDVKM. This CDR3 is built from 16 residues. J gave up 1 base and V 5 bases, and 6 bases lay outside the gene matches. CDR3: CASSPLGLAGTDTQYF. As DNA, the CDR3 is TGTGCCAGCAGTCCCCTAGGACTAGCGGGCACAGATACGCAGTATTTT.

The V call is TRBV19, the J call TRBJ2-5; 7 bases fit TRBD1. The V and J ends lost 4 bases and 5 bases, in that order; junction bases with no gene match: 7. The CDR3 extends over 14 amino acids. The V gene's germline CDR1 is LNHDA and CDR2 SQIVND (reference sequence). For the CDR3, the DNA is TGTGCCAGTAGTAAGATCGACAGGGAGGAGACCCAGTACTTC. This encodes CASSKIDREETQYF.

This chain connects TRBV9 to TRBJ2-7, with D possibly matching TRBD2 (5 bases). The CDR3 is 16 residues long. V was clipped by 0 bases and J by 3 bases, with 16 bases between them. The germline gives CDR1 SGDLS, CDR2 YYNGEE. The CDR3 region is CASSVATDSSFYEQYF. CDR3 sequence (DNA): TGTGCCAGCAGCGTAGCTACGGACTCAAGTTTCTACGAGCAGTACTTC.

This clone appeared a single time. The chain carries TRBV6-5 and TRBJ2-3; TRBD2 might be the D (6 bases). The CDR3 has 13 amino acids. V was shortened by 5 bases and J by 0 bases, with 6 bases between the two germline ends. CDR1 MNHEY and CDR2 SVGAGI come from the germline V gene. The DNA of the CDR3 is TGTGCCAGCAGTAGCGGGAGCACAGATACGCAGTATTTT. Amino acid sequence: CASSSGSTDTQYF.

The rearrangement links TRBV18 to TRBJ1-2, with D possibly matching TRBD1 (6 bases). Trimming removed 3 bases from V and 4 bases from J, with 30 bases in between. The CDR3 is 20 residues long. Germline V gene data show CDR1 as KGHSH and CDR2 as LQKENI. The CDR3 DNA reads TGTGCCAGCTCACCTGACGGGACAAGACGTATCCCAACCCCTTCCTATGGCTACACCTTC. Translated, it gives CASSPDGTRRIPTPSYGYTF.

The genes are TRBV11-3 and TRBJ2-7; maybe TRBD1 (5 bases). This CDR3 region has 13 residues. The germline V gene has CDR1 SGHNT and CDR2 YENEEA. Trimming stripped 10 bases from V and 7 bases from J, with 20 bases between. CDR3 protein: CAKGQGPLEEQYF. DNA of the CDR3: TGTGCCAAGGGGCAGGGCCCCCTAGAAGAGCAGTACTTC.

The chain links TRBV18 to TRBJ1-5; D remains unclear. Trimming removed 3 bases from V and 1 base from J, with 7 bases in between. This CDR3 has 14 residues. Looked up from germline, CDR1 is KGHSH and CDR2 is LQKENI. The CDR3 sequence: CASSPVESNQPQHF. The CDR3 DNA follows: TGTGCCAGCTCACCCGTTGAGAGCAATCAGCCCCAGCATTTT.

V usage is TRBV12-5 and J usage is TRBJ1-3; weak D call: TRBD1 (5 bases). V gave up 0 bases and J gave up 0 bases, with 9 bases separating them. Germline V gives CDR1 LGHNT, CDR2 FRNRAP. This CDR3 region has 16 residues. The CDR3 nucleotides read TGTGCTAGTGGTTTGGTATTGGGGGGCTCTGGAAACACCATATATTTT. Translation gives CASGLVLGGSGNTIYF.

The rearrangement links TRBV7-9 to TRBJ2-7; D uncertain. Between the trimmed V and J ends, which lost 1 base and 3 bases, there was a span of 13 bases. The CDR3 contains 15 residues. Germline loops: CDR1 SEHNR, CDR2 FQNEAQ (reference sequence). The CDR3 DNA sequence: TGTGCCAGCAGCTTAGGCCAGGCCCAGATCTACGAGCAGTACTTC. Its protein product is CASSLGQAQIYEQYF.

The V gene is TRBV29-1, the J gene TRBJ2-1; D possibly corresponds to TRBD2 (5 bases). V lost 7 bases, J lost 0 bases, and 22 bases lay in between. CDR1 is SQVTM, CDR2 ANQGSEA, per germline. This CDR3 is 17 amino acids long. The CDR3 sequence is CSAKRRASSSSYNEQFF. CDR3 coding DNA: TGCAGCGCCAAACGGCGGGCCTCCTCCTCCTCCTACAATGAGCAGTTCTTC.

The V call is TRBV6-4, the J call TRBJ2-3, with TRBD2 identical over 7 bases. Germline trimming cut 5 bases from V and 0 bases from J; bases unmatched to any gene: 5. The CDR3 spans 15 residues. Looked up from germline, CDR1 is MRHNA and CDR2 is SNTAGT. The CDR3 loop is CASSSLADSTDTQYF. The CDR3 DNA sequence: TGTGCCAGCAGTTCCCTAGCGGATAGCACAGATACGCAGTATTTT.

V is TRBV5-4 and J is TRBJ1-2; D remains unclear. Trimming left V 1 base short and J 6 bases short, with 13 bases between. This CDR3 contains 14 residues. From germline, CDR1 is SGHNT and CDR2 YYREEE (reference sequence). DNA of the CDR3: TGTGCCAGCAGCTTGAGGGTCCCTCTGGATGGCTACACCTTC. Encoded protein: CASSLRVPLDGYTF.